The rows below give T cell receptor beta chains drawn from one sample of a study of T cell changes during pregnancy in multiple sclerosis. Produced via immunoSEQ multiplex PCR; TCRdb's table is partial and in-frame only. The sample lists tens of thousands of clones, approximately 91% occurring once. The specimen comprised peripheral blood, sampled in the third trimester of pregnancy. The receptor source for this set is a female donor with multiple sclerosis, enrolled in a pregnancy study. CDR3s include the opening cysteine and the closing phenylalanine or tryptophan. The D gene is left open where the match is weak. Size is stated for part of the rows, as once, few or many counts, or as a class when the clone is expanded.

J	size	D	V	DNA	CDR3
TRBJ2-3	NA	TRBD2	TRBV6-1	TGTGCCAGCAGTGAAACCGGGACTAGCGGCCTTCGCACAGATACGCAGTATTTT	CASSETGTSGLRTDTQYF
TRBJ1-1	NA	NA	TRBV18	TGTGCCAGCTCACCTGCGCTAGGGAACACTGAAGCTTTCTTT	CASSPALGNTEAFF
TRBJ2-7	NA	TRBD1	TRBV4-3	TGCGCCAGCAGCCACCCGGGACAGGGCTACGAGCAGTACTTC	CASSHPGQGYEQYF
TRBJ2-7	NA	NA	TRBV2	TGTGCCAGCAGTGAACAGGGATCATCCTACGAGCAGTACTTC	CASSEQGSSYEQYF
TRBJ1-1	NA	TRBD1	TRBV2	TGTGCCAGCAGCGACCTACAGGGGGCCACTGAAGCTTTCTTT	CASSDLQGATEAFF
TRBJ1-1	NA	NA	TRBV9	TGTGCCAGCAGCGTAAGTCTGTCAGGGACTGAAGCTTTCTTT	CASSVSLSGTEAFF
TRBJ2-7	NA	NA	TRBV4-3	TGCGCCAGCAGCCACCCCGGAGGGACGCTCTACGAGCAGTACTTC	CASSHPGGTLYEQYF
TRBJ1-5	NA	TRBD1	TRBV7-9	TGTGCCAGCAGCTTAGCGTCCCGGGACAGGGAATTGGATCAGCCCCAGCATTTT	CASSLASRDRELDQPQHF
TRBJ2-3	NA	NA	TRBV5-1	TGCGCCAGCAGCTTGAGCAGGGCCACAGATACGCAGTATTTT	CASSLSRATDTQYF
TRBJ1-2	NA	TRBD1	TRBV5-1	TGCGCCAGCAGCTTGGCGGACAGGGTCGGTGGCTACACCTTC	CASSLADRVGGYTF
TRBJ2-7	NA	NA	TRBV6-1	TGTGCCAGCAGTGAGGCGGGGACCCCGGTGGAGCAGTACTTC	CASSEAGTPVEQYF
TRBJ2-7	NA	TRBD1	TRBV30	TGTGCCTGGAGTGTAGGACAGGGGCTTGCCTACGAGCAGTACTTC	CAWSVGQGLAYEQYF
TRBJ2-5	NA	TRBD2	TRBV9	TGTGCCAGCAGCGTAGCTGCGCGGGGGGCCTCCCAAGAGACCCAGTACTTC	CASSVAARGASQETQYF
TRBJ2-1	few	NA	TRBV11-3	TGTGCCAGCAGCTTAGAAGGAACAGGCATCCGAAATGAGCAGTTCTTC	CASSLEGTGIRNEQFF
TRBJ1-4	NA	NA	TRBV10-1	TGCGCCAGCAGTGAGTCGGTCCTAGGAGGAAAAGATGAAAAACTGTTTTTT	CASSESVLGGKDEKLFF
TRBJ2-1	NA	TRBD1	TRBV2	TGTGCCAGCAGTGGACAGGGTTACAATGAGCAGTTCTTC	CASSGQGYNEQFF
TRBJ1-1	NA	NA	TRBV6-5	TGTGCCAGCAGTTACGGCGGGAACACTGAAGCTTTCTTT	CASSYGGNTEAFF
TRBJ1-2	NA	NA	TRBV6-5	TGTGCCAGCAGTTCCCAATGGCAGGGGAAGGGCTACACCTTC	CASSSQWQGKGYTF
TRBJ2-4	NA	NA	TRBV19	TGTGCCAGTCGGGGACAAGCCAAAAACATTCAGTACTTC	CASRGQAKNIQYF
TRBJ1-5	few	NA	TRBV4-3	TGCGCCAGCAGCCAAGATTTAGAAGGGGTGCAGCCCCAGCATTTT	CASSQDLEGVQPQHF
TRBJ2-7	NA	TRBD1	TRBV29-1	TGCAGCGGACGGGACAGCCTATGGAGCGAGCAGTACTTC	CSGRDSLWSEQYF
TRBJ2-1	NA	NA	TRBV5-1	TGCGCCAGCAGTTTGGGATGGCAGGGGATAAGGAATGAGCAGTTCTTC	CASSLGWQGIRNEQFF
TRBJ1-1	NA	NA	TRBV30	TGTGCCTGGAGCAACCAGGGGAGGGACACTGAAGCTTTCTTT	CAWSNQGRDTEAFF
TRBJ1-5	NA	NA	TRBV7-9	TGTGCCAGCAGCTCCCTGGACAGATATCAGCCCCAGCATTTT	CASSSLDRYQPQHF
TRBJ1-6	NA	NA	TRBV7-2	TGTGCCAGCAGCTCCGTGGGGGGGTCACCCCTCCACTTT	CASSSVGGSPLHF
TRBJ1-2	NA	TRBD1	TRBV7-6	TGTGCCAGCAGCCCTCGACAGGGGGATGGCTACACCTTC	CASSPRQGDGYTF
TRBJ1-2	NA	NA	TRBV5-1	TGCGCCAGCAGCTTATCGGCAGGGTCGATGATCTATGGCTACACCTTC	CASSLSAGSMIYGYTF
TRBJ2-1	NA	TRBD1	TRBV2	TGTGCCAGCAGTGTGGGAATTGGGCTGGGACAGGGAAGGGGTGAGCAGTTCTTC	CASSVGIGLGQGRGEQFF
TRBJ1-1	NA	TRBD1	TRBV30	TGTGCCTGGAGAAGACAGGGCTCGGGGACTGAAGCTTTCTTT	CAWRRQGSGTEAFF
TRBJ2-7	NA	TRBD1	TRBV9	TGTGCCAGCAGCGCGCAGGGGGCGAGCTCCTACGAGCAGTACTTC	CASSAQGASSYEQYF
TRBJ1-2	NA	TRBD1	TRBV19	TGTGCCAGTAGTGACAGGGGGAAGCTCTATGGCTACACCTTC	CASSDRGKLYGYTF
TRBJ2-5	NA	TRBD1	TRBV7-9	TGTGCCAGCAGCTTAGGGACAGGGGTCAAGACCCAGTACTTC	CASSLGTGVKTQYF
TRBJ2-4	NA	TRBD2	TRBV27	TGTGCCAGCAGTTTATTGAGGCCTAGCGGGGAAAACATTCAGTACTTC	CASSLLRPSGENIQYF
TRBJ1-1	once	TRBD1	TRBV5-4	TGTGCCAGCAGCTTTATGGAACAGGGGCCCGCTTTCTTT	CASSFMEQGPAFF
TRBJ2-1	NA	TRBD2	TRBV19	TGTGCCAGTAGGGAGCGGGGGAGCTCCTACAATGAGCAGTTCTTC	CASRERGSSYNEQFF
TRBJ2-2	NA	NA	TRBV9	TGTGCCAGCAGCGTACCAGCGGTCGCAGACGGGGAGCTGTTTTTT	CASSVPAVADGELFF
TRBJ2-1	NA	NA	TRBV19	TGTGCCAGTAGTACAATGTGGGGGAGGAGGAATGAGCAGTTCTTC	CASSTMWGRRNEQFF
TRBJ1-2	NA	NA	TRBV7-9	TGTGCCAGCAGCTTAGGTAGTGAGATTGGCTACACCTTC	CASSLGSEIGYTF
TRBJ1-6	NA	NA	TRBV28	TGTGCCAGCAGTTTCCCCATCACCCACAGGGACTCACCCCTCCACTTT	CASSFPITHRDSPLHF
TRBJ1-2	NA	TRBD1	TRBV7-9	TGTGCCAGCAGCTTAGCAGGGGGCGGCTATGGCTACACCTTC	CASSLAGGGYGYTF